This TCR beta chain originates from a study of T cell repertoires in cytomegalovirus infection. For the study at large: Matching HLA type and CMV infection were both indicated by public TCR beta signatures. Study findings and constraints: Across the ex vivo response, the dominant clonotypes were HLA-C-restricted CMV-specific TCR beta clonotypes.

MiXCR, run by TCRdb on the reads, gives a single entry per CDR3 protein. The table records more than 250,000 distinct CDR3 sequences, around a quarter of them present only once. On this clonotype itself: Its specificity is not known.

The CDR3 extends over 15 amino acids. CDR1 and CDR2 from the germline V gene are MNHEY and SVGEGT. Trimming stripped 7 bases from V and 0 bases from J, with 15 bases between. This chain links TRBV6-2 or TRBV6-3 with TRBJ2-5; tentative D call: TRBD2 (7 bases). The receptor was isolated from a human donor in good health (CMV status not recorded). Some clones in this sample may be carry-over from other donors' samples. Sequenced material: cultured PBMCs, taken from culture after CMV antigen stimulation. CDR3 coding DNA: TGTGCCAGCATCCGAGGGGGGGCCAACCAAGAGACCCAGTACTTC. This translates into CASIRGGANQETQYF.